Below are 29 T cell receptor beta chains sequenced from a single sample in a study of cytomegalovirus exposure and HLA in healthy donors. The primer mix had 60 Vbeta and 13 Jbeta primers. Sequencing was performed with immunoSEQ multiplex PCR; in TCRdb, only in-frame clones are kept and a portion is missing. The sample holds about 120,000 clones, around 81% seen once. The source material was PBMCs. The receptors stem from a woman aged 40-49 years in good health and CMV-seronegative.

In DNA form, the CDR3 reads TGTGCCAGCAGTGAGCCTAGCGGGGGTAACGAGCAGTACTTC. As protein: CASSEPSGGNEQYF. This chain connects TRBV6-1 to TRBJ2-7; 10 bases line up with TRBD2. There are 14 residues in the CDR3. Germline V gene lookup returns CDR1 MNHNS and CDR2 SASEGT. The ends lost 3 bases at V and 5 bases at J; junction bases unmatched: 4.

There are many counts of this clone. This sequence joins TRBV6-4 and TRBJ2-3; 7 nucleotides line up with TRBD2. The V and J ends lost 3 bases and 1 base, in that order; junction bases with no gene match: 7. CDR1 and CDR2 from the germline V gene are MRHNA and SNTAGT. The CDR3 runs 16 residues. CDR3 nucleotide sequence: TGTGCCAGCAGTGAAAGACTAGCCGAAGGCACAGATACGCAGTATTTT. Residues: CASSERLAEGTDTQYF.

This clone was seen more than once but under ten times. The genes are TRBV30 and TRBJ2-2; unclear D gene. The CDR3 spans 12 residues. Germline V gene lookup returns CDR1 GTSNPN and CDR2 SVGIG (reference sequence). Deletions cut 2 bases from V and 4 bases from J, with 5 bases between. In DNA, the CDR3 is TGTGCCTGGAGTCGCGTCACCGGGGAGCTGTTTTTT. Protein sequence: CAWSRVTGELFF.

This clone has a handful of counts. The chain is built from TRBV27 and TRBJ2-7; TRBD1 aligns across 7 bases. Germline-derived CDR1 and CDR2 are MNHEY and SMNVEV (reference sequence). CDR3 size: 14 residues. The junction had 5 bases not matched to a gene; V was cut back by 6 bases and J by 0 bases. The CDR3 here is CASRRTGASYEQYF. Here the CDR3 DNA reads TGTGCCAGCAGGCGGACAGGTGCCTCCTACGAGCAGTACTTC.

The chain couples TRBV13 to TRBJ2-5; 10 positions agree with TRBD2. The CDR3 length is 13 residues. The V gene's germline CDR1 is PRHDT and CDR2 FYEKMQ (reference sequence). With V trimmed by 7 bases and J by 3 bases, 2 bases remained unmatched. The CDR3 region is CASMGTSEETQYF. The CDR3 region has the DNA TGTGCCAGCATGGGGACTAGCGAAGAGACCCAGTACTTC.

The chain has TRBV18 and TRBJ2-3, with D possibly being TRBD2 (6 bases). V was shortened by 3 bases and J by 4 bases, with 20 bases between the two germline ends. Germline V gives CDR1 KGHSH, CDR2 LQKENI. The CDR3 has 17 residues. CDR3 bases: TGTGCCAGCTCACCGACTAGGGCGATCTTAAGTTCAGATACGCAGTATTTT. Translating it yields CASSPTRAILSSDTQYF.

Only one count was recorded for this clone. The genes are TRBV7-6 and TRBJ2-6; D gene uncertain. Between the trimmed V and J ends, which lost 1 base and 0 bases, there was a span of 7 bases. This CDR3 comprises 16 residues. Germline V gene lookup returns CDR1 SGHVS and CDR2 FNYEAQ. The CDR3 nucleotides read TGTGCCAGCAGCTTAGTGTCGGGCTCTGGGGCCAACGTCCTGACTTTC. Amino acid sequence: CASSLVSGSGANVLTF.

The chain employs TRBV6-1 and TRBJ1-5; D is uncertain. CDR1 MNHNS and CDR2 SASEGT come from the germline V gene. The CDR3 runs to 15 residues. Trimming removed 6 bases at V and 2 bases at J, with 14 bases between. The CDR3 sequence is CASRGSGSGNQPQHF. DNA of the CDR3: TGTGCCAGCAGGGGGAGTGGGTCTGGCAATCAGCCCCAGCATTTT.

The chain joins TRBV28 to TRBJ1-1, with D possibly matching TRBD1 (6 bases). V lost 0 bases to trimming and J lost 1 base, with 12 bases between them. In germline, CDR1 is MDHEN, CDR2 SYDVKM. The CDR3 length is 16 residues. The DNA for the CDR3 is TGTGCCAGCAGTTTATGGGGAGGGGGACAGAACACTGAAGCTTTCTTT. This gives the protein CASSLWGGGQNTEAFF.

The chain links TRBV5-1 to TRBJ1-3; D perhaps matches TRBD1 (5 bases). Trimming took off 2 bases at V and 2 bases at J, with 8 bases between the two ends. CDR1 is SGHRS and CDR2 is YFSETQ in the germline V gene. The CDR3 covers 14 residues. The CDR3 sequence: CASSFGGTGNTIYF. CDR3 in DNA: TGCGCCAGCAGCTTCGGGGGGACTGGAAACACCATATATTTT.

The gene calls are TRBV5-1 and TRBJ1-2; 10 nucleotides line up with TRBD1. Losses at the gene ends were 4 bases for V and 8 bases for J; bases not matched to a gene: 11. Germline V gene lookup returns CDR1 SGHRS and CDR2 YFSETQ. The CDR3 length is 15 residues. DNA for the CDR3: TGCGCCAGCAGCGGAGAGACAGGGGGCAGTCGAGGCTACACCTTC. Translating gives CASSGETGGSRGYTF. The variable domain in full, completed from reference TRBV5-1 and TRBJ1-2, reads KAGVTQTPRYLIKTRGQQVTLSCSPISGHRSVSWYQQTPGQGLQFLFEYFSETQRNKGNFPGRFSGRQFSNSRSEMNVSTLELGDSALYLCASSGETGGSRGYTFGSGTRLTVV.

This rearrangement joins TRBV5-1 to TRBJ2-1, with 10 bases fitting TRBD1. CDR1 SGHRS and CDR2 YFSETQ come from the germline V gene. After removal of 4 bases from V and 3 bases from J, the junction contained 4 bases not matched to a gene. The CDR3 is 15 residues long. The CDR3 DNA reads TGCGCCAGCAGCCCGGACAGGGGGGTCTACAATGAGCAGTTCTTC. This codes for CASSPDRGVYNEQFF.

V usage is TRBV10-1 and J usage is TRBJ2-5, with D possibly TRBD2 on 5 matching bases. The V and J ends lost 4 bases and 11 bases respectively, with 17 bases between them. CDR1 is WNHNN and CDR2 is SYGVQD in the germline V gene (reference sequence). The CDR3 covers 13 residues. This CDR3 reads CASSVVDFGEQYF. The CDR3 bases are TGCGCCAGCAGTGTTGTGGACTTCGGTGAGCAGTACTTC.

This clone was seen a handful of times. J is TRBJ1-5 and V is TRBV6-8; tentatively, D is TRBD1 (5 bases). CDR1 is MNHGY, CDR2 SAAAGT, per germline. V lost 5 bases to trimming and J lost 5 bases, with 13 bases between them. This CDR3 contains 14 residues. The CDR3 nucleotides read TGTGCCAGCAGTGAAAACCAGGGTGATCAGCCCCAGCATTTT. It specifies CASSENQGDQPQHF.

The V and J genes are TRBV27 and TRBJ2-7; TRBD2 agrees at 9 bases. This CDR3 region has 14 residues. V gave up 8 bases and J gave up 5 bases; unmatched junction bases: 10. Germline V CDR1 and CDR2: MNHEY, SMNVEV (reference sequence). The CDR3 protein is CASAGLAGIDEQYF. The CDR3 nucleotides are TGTGCCAGCGCGGGGCTAGCGGGAATCGACGAGCAGTACTTC.

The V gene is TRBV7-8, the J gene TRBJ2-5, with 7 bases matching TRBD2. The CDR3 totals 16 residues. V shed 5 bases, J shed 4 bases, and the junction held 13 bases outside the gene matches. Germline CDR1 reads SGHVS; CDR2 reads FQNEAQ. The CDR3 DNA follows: TGTGCCAGCAGCCGCGGGCCCCGGGCTAGCGGAGAGACCCAGTACTTC. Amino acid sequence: CASSRGPRASGETQYF. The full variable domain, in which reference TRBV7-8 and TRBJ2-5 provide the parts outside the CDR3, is GAGVSQSPRYKVAKRGQDVALRCDPISGHVSLFWYQQALGQGPEFLTYFQNEAQLDKSGLPSDRFFAERPEGSVSTLKIQRTQQEDSAVYLCASSRGPRASGETQYFGPGTRLLVL.

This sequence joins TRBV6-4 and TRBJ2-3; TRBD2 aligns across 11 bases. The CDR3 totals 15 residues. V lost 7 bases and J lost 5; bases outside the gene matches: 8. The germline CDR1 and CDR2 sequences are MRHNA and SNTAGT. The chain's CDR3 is CASITTSGKRDTQYF. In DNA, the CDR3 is TGTGCCAGCATTACGACTAGCGGGAAACGAGATACGCAGTATTTT.

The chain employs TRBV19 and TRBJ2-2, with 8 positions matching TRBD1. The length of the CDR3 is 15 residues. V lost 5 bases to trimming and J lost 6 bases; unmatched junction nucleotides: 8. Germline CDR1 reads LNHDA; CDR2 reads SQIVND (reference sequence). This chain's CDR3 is CASSYGTGVAGELFF. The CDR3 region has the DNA TGTGCCAGTAGTTACGGGACAGGTGTTGCCGGGGAGCTGTTTTTT. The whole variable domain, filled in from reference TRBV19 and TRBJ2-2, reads DGGITQSPKYLFRKEGQNVTLSCEQNLNHDAMYWYRQDPGQGLRLIYYSQIVNDFQKGDIAEGYSVSREKKESFPLTVTSAQKNPTAFYLCASSYGTGVAGELFFGEGSRLTVL.

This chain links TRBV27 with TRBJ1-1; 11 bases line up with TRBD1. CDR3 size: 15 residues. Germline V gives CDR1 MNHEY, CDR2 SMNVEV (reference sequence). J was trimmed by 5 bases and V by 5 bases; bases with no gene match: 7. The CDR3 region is CASSPDRGRRTEAFF. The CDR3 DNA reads TGTGCCAGCAGTCCGGACAGGGGGCGCCGGACTGAAGCTTTCTTT.

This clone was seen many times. CDR3 protein: CASSLLGTGYEQYF. CDR3 nucleotides: TGTGCCAGCAGTTTGTTAGGGACAGGGTACGAGCAGTACTTC. The rearrangement joins TRBV27 to TRBJ2-7; 9 bases line up with TRBD1. The CDR3 extends over 14 amino acids. Looked up from germline, CDR1 is MNHEY and CDR2 is SMNVEV (reference sequence). The V gene end was trimmed by 3 bases and the J gene end by 4 bases; junction bases not matched to a gene: 4.

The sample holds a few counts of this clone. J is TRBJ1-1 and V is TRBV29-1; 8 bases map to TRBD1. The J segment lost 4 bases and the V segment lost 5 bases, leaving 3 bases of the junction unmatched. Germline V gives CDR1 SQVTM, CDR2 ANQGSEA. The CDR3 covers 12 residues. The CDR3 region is CSVTTGGTEAFF. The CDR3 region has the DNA TGCAGCGTTACCACAGGGGGCACTGAAGCTTTCTTT.

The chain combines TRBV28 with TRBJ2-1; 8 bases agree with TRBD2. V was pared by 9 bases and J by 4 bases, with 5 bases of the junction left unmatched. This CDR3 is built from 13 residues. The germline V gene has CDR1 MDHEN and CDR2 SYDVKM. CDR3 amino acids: CASFGREYNEQFF. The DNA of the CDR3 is TGTGCCAGTTTCGGGAGGGAGTACAATGAGCAGTTCTTC.

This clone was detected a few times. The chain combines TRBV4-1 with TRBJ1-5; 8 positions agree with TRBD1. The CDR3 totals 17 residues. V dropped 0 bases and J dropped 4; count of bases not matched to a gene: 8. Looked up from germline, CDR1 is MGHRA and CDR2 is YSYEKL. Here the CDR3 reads CASSQEDRDRRNQPQHF. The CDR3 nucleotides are TGCGCCAGCAGCCAAGAGGACCGGGACAGGCGTAATCAGCCCCAGCATTTT.

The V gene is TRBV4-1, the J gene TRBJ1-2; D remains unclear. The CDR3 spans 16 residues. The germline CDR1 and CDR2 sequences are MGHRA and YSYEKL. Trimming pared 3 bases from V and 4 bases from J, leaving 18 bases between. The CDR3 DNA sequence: TGCGCCAGCAGCCAGGCCCACGGGTACGCAAGCTATGGCTACACCTTC. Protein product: CASSQAHGYASYGYTF.

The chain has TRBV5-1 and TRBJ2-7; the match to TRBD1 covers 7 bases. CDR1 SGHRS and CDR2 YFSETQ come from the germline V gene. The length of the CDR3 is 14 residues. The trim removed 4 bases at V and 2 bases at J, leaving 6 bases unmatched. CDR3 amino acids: CASSPRDRTYEQYF. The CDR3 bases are TGCGCCAGCAGCCCCCGGGACAGAACCTACGAGCAGTACTTC.

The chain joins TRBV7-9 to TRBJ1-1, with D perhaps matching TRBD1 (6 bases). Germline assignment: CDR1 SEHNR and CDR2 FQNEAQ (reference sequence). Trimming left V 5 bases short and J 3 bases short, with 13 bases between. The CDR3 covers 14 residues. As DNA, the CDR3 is TGTGCCAGCAGCCGACGGGACAAGGACACTGAAGCTTTCTTT. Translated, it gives CASSRRDKDTEAFF. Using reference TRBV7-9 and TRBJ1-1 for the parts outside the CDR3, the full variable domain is DTGVSQNPRHKITKRGQNVTFRCDPISEHNRLYWYRQTLGQGPEFLTYFQNEAQLEKSRLLSDRFSAERPKGSFSTLEIQRTEQGDSAMYLCASSRRDKDTEAFFGQGTRLTVV.

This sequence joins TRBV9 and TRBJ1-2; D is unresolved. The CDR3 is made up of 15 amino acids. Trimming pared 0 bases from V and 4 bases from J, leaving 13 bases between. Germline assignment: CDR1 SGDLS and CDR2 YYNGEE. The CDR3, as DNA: TGTGCCAGCAGCGTAGGAAACAGCCTACTCTATGGCTACACCTTC. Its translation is CASSVGNSLLYGYTF. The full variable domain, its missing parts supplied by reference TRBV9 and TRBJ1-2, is DSGVTQTPKHLITATGQRVTLRCSPRSGDLSVYWYQQSLDQGLQFLIQYYNGEERAKGNILERFSAQQFPDLHSELNLSSLELGDSALYFCASSVGNSLLYGYTFGSGTRLTVV.

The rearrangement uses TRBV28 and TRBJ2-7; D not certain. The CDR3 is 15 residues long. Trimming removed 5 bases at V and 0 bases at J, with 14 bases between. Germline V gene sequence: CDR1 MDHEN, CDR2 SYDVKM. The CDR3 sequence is CASSPITTPSYEQYF. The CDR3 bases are TGTGCCAGCAGTCCTATCACGACTCCCTCCTACGAGCAGTACTTC. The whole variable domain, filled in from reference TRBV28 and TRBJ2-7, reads DVKVTQSSRYLVKRTGEKVFLECVQDMDHENMFWYRQDPGLGLRLIYFSYDVKMKEKGDIPEGYSVSREKKERFSLILESASTNQTSMYLCASSPITTPSYEQYFGPGTRLTVT.

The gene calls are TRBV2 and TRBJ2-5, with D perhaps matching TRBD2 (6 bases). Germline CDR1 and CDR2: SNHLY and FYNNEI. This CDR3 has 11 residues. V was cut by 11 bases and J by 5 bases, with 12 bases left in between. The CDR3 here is CAGGVAETQYF. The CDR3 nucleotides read TGTGCCGGAGGGGTGGCTGAGACCCAGTACTTC. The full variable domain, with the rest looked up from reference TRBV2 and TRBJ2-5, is EPEVTQTPSHQVTQMGQEVILRCVPISNHLYFYWYRQILGQKVEFLVSFYNNEISEKSEIFDDQFSVERPDGSNFTLKIRSTKLEDSAMYFCAGGVAETQYFGPGTRLLVL.